The rows below give T cell receptor beta chains drawn from one sample of a study of synovial regulatory T cells in juvenile arthritis. The assay was immunoSEQ multiplex PCR, and TCRdb's table has in-frame clones only and misses some. The sample's table shows about 10,000 clones. The sequenced material came from Treg cells from blood. The receptors shown here come from a donor younger than 30 with juvenile idiopathic arthritis. The CDR3 runs from the conserved cysteine through the conserved F or W. Fields, in order: J gene, V gene, clone size, CDR3 protein. The listing skips clone size in some rows; elsewhere it reads once, few, many or a size class.

TRBJ1-2,TRBV6-5,NA,CASSYRANYGYTF
TRBJ2-1,TRBV5-4,NA,CASSPPLAGGLRYNEQFF
TRBJ2-1,TRBV19,NA,CASSIASGGYNEQFF
TRBJ2-7,TRBV21-1,NA,CASSKVGLAAYEQYF
TRBJ1-5,TRBV10-3,NA,CAISTGEYQPQHF
TRBJ2-1,TRBV19,NA,CASSIGLAGFNEQFF
TRBJ2-4,TRBV4-2,NA,CASSQRGLDGFTHRNIQYF
TRBJ1-1,TRBV29-1,NA,CSATLTGGYTEAFF
TRBJ2-2,TRBV19,medium-sized,CASATETGELFF
TRBJ2-6,TRBV4-3,NA,CASSQDSLWTSVSGANVLTF
TRBJ2-7,TRBV4-1,NA,CASSQDLPGRGREQYF
TRBJ2-2,TRBV7-3,NA,CASSSGTGELFF
TRBJ2-7,TRBV18,NA,CASSLIPGQGYEQYF
TRBJ1-3,TRBV4-2,NA,CASSQGVTDSGNTIYF
TRBJ1-3,TRBV28,medium-sized,CASSLRARTIYF
TRBJ1-1,TRBV7-3,NA,CASSLSGWTEAFF
TRBJ2-3,TRBV2,NA,CASKLLSTDTQYF
TRBJ2-7,TRBV6-6,NA,CASSYSTSGGYEQYF
TRBJ1-1,TRBV7-8,NA,CASSARTGRTEAFF
TRBJ2-3,TRBV10-3,NA,CATLTSGSADTQYF
TRBJ2-7,TRBV5-3,NA,CARSPGPGGYEQYF
TRBJ1-6,TRBV19,NA,CASQKYNSPLHF
TRBJ1-1,TRBV14,NA,CASSHHKGDTEAFF